These T cell receptor beta chains were read from a single sample in a study of cytomegalovirus exposure and HLA in healthy donors. Produced via immunoSEQ multiplex PCR; TCRdb's table is partial and in-frame only. The profile covers roughly 250,000 clones, with around 88% appearing a single time and 0.95% to 1.5% taken by the ten largest. Specimen: PBMCs. The origin of the receptors is a woman younger than 45 in good health and CMV-seropositive. Both conserved end residues are part of each CDR3. Fields, in order: D gene, J gene, clone size, V gene, CDR3 protein, CDR3 DNA. D genes are given only for firm matches. Clone size is stated in some rows and not others, as once, few, many or a class when expanded.

>NA|TRBJ2-1|NA|TRBV5-1
CASSLDRAAGYEQFF
TGCGCCAGCAGCCTAGACAGGGCGGCGGGGTATGAGCAGTTCTTC
>NA|TRBJ1-2|NA|TRBV7-6
CASSSNPTGGYTF
TGTGCCAGCAGCTCGAATCCCACAGGGGGCTACACCTTC
>NA|TRBJ1-5|NA|TRBV7-9
CASSPAGFTQPQHF
TGTGCCAGCAGCCCAGCGGGGTTCACTCAGCCCCAGCATTTT
>NA|TRBJ1-1|NA|TRBV30
CACPDSQTTEAFF
TGTGCCTGCCCGGACAGCCAAACCACTGAAGCTTTCTTT
>NA|TRBJ2-6|once|TRBV7-9
CASSLHRTFVF
TGTGCCAGCAGCTTACATAGGACATTCGTTTTC
>TRBD1|TRBJ2-2|NA|TRBV11-2
CAGRPLRHRGNTGELFF
TGTGCCGGACGCCCCCTTAGGCACAGGGGGAACACCGGGGAGCTGTTTTTT
>TRBD1|TRBJ2-7|NA|TRBV5-6
CASSLSHRDRGPGEQYF
TGTGCCAGCAGCTTGAGCCACCGGGACAGGGGTCCGGGCGAGCAGTACTTC
>TRBD1|TRBJ1-3|NA|TRBV27
CASRLGGATGNTIYF
TGTGCCAGCAGGCTAGGGGGCGCGACAGGAAACACCATATATTTT
>TRBD2|TRBJ2-1|NA|TRBV19
CASSSLAANEQFF
TGTGCCAGTAGTAGTCTAGCGGCCAATGAGCAGTTCTTC
>TRBD1|TRBJ1-1|NA|TRBV27
CASGRTGNTEAFF
TGTGCCAGCGGTAGGACAGGAAACACTGAAGCTTTCTTT
>NA|TRBJ1-2|NA|TRBV4-2
CASSQDRGAQVDGYTF
TGTGCCAGCAGCCAAGATCGGGGGGCTCAGGTTGATGGCTACACCTTC
>NA|TRBJ2-1|NA|TRBV15
CATSRVRGQLNNEQFF
TGTGCCACCAGCAGAGTTAGGGGACAACTTAACAATGAGCAGTTCTTC
>NA|TRBJ2-7|few|TRBV5-1
CASSLEPGVSYEQYF
TGCGCCAGCAGCTTGGAGCCGGGAGTCTCCTACGAGCAGTACTTC
>TRBD2|TRBJ2-1|NA|TRBV4-1
CASRGLAGVMGEFF
TGCGCCAGCAGAGGACTAGCGGGAGTCATGGGGGAGTTCTTC
>TRBD2|TRBJ2-7|NA|TRBV30
CAWSVGLAVDEQYF
TGTGCCTGGAGTGTAGGGCTAGCGGTTGACGAGCAGTACTTC
>NA|TRBJ1-2|NA|TRBV18
CASSPGGGNYGYTF
TGTGCCAGCTCACCAGGTGGCGGAAACTATGGCTACACCTTC
>NA|TRBJ2-1|NA|TRBV27
CASSLSAASYNEQFF
TGTGCCAGCAGTTTATCAGCGGCTTCCTACAATGAGCAGTTCTTC
>NA|TRBJ2-1|NA|TRBV6-5
CASSYGTLGNEQFF
TGTGCCAGCAGTTATGGGACTCTGGGCAATGAGCAGTTCTTC
>NA|TRBJ2-1|NA|TRBV5-1
CASSGGHAGTRGYNEQFF
TGCGCCAGCAGCGGGGGACACGCTGGGACGAGGGGATACAATGAGCAGTTCTTC
>TRBD1|TRBJ2-7|NA|TRBV9
CASSGDRDAFGEQYF
TGTGCCAGCAGCGGGGACAGGGATGCGTTTGGTGAGCAGTACTTC
>NA|TRBJ1-1|NA|TRBV9
CASSPAGIGEAFF
TGTGCCAGCAGCCCAGCCGGGATCGGTGAAGCTTTCTTT
>NA|TRBJ1-2|NA|TRBV18
CASSPPSGTLTNYGYTF
TGTGCCAGCTCACCACCCTCCGGGACACTGACTAACTATGGCTACACCTTC
>TRBD1|TRBJ2-7|NA|TRBV2
CASKKGQGSYEQYF
TGTGCCAGCAAAAAGGGACAGGGGTCCTACGAGCAGTACTTC
>TRBD2|TRBJ2-7|NA|TRBV7-7
CASSPGGGGEQYF
TGTGCTAGCAGCCCCGGCGGGGGGGGCGAGCAGTACTTC
>NA|TRBJ2-7|NA|TRBV6-6
CASSKTPRYEQYF
TGTGCCAGCAGTAAGACACCTCGCTACGAGCAGTACTTC
>NA|TRBJ2-2|NA|TRBV11-2
CASSVSRAGGELFF
TGTGCCAGCAGCGTGTCCAGGGCAGGCGGGGAGCTGTTTTTT
>NA|TRBJ2-3|NA|TRBV6-5
CASSFKGYSTDTQYF
TGTGCCAGCAGTTTTAAGGGGTATTCCACAGATACGCAGTATTTT
>NA|TRBJ2-5|NA|TRBV27
CASSSYPLQETQYF
TGTGCCAGCAGTTCTTATCCCCTCCAAGAGACCCAGTACTTC
>TRBD1|TRBJ2-7|NA|TRBV7-9
CASSLHRDRPYEQYF
TGTGCCAGCAGCCTCCACCGGGACAGACCCTACGAGCAGTACTTC
>NA|TRBJ1-4|NA|TRBV7-9
CASSKNRGEKLFF
TGTGCCAGCAGCAAAAACCGGGGTGAAAAACTGTTTTTT
>NA|TRBJ1-5|NA|TRBV6-6
CASSYPGNQPQHF
TGTGCCAGCAGTTACCCAGGGAATCAGCCCCAGCATTTT
>NA|TRBJ2-7|NA|TRBV18
CASSPLAAQISSGHEGEQYF
TGTGCCAGCTCACCTCTCGCTGCCCAGATCAGTAGCGGCCACGAGGGCGAGCAGTACTTC
>TRBD2|TRBJ2-1|NA|TRBV27
CASSEMTSHGNEQFF
TGTGCCAGCAGTGAAATGACTAGCCATGGCAATGAGCAGTTCTTC
>NA|TRBJ2-7|NA|TRBV6-5
CASSFAIGSYEQYF
TGTGCCAGCAGTTTCGCCATCGGGTCCTACGAGCAGTACTTC
>TRBD2|TRBJ2-7|NA|TRBV15
CATSRDGRAYEQYF
TGTGCCACCAGCAGAGACGGGAGGGCCTACGAGCAGTACTTC
>NA|TRBJ1-1|NA|TRBV11-2
CASSFRDTTRNTEAFF
TGTGCCAGCAGCTTCCGGGACACCACCCGGAACACTGAAGCTTTCTTT
>NA|TRBJ2-1|NA|TRBV27
CASSFSPNEQFF
TGTGCCAGCAGTTTTAGTCCTAATGAGCAGTTCTTC
>TRBD1|TRBJ2-3|NA|TRBV27
CASSSYRGANDEQYF
TGTGCCAGCAGTTCTTACAGGGGAGCCAATGATGAGCAGTATTTT
>NA|TRBJ1-5|NA|TRBV9
CASSVGPGSVQPQHF
TGTGCCAGCAGCGTAGGGCCAGGGTCGGTTCAGCCCCAGCATTTT
>NA|TRBJ1-2|NA|TRBV10-3
CAIRGGGVVYGYTF
TGTGCCATCAGGGGAGGGGGGGTCGTCTATGGCTACACCTTC
>TRBD2|TRBJ2-7|NA|TRBV9
CASSAGGAGTSGYEQYF
TGTGCCAGCAGCGCGGGGGGGGCCGGGACTAGCGGATACGAGCAGTACTTC
>TRBD2|TRBJ2-5|NA|TRBV6-1
CASSPSGNEGETQYF
TGTGCCAGCAGTCCCAGCGGGAATGAAGGAGAGACCCAGTACTTC
>TRBD1|TRBJ2-7|few|TRBV5-1
CASSPGTGAPYEQYF
TGCGCCAGCAGCCCTGGGACAGGAGCACCCTACGAGCAGTACTTC
>TRBD2|TRBJ2-5|NA|TRBV5-6
CASILLAGGKETQYF
TGTGCCAGCATCCTCCTAGCGGGAGGGAAAGAGACCCAGTACTTC
>NA|TRBJ2-1|NA|TRBV11-3
CASSSGNYNEQFF
TGTGCCAGCAGCTCAGGGAACTACAATGAGCAGTTCTTC
>TRBD2|TRBJ2-2|NA|TRBV5-4
CASSSREGPTGELFF
TGTGCCAGCAGCTCGCGGGAGGGCCCCACCGGGGAGCTGTTTTTT
>NA|TRBJ2-5|NA|TRBV15
CATSRDLVGIASDETQYF
TGTGCCACCAGCAGAGACCTTGTAGGGATCGCTAGCGACGAGACCCAGTACTTC
>TRBD2|TRBJ2-1|NA|TRBV5-1
CASSLGGTTSNEQFF
TGCGCCAGCAGCTTGGGAGGGACTACGAGCAATGAGCAGTTCTTC
>TRBD1|TRBJ1-1|once|TRBV29-1
CSVWGQINTEAFF
TGCAGCGTGTGGGGACAGATAAACACTGAAGCTTTCTTT